The 10 T cell receptor beta chains below all came from one sample that was sequenced in a study of radiotherapy plus CTLA-4 blockade in lung cancer (dated by TCRdb to between 2018 and 2020). Library creation used the immunoSEQ multiplex PCR assay. Here the immuneACCESS table is served through TCRdb, limited to in-frame sequences with V and J called. Missing clones are a known gap in these copies; in checked studies unresolved V genes cover under half, and the rest lacks a known reason. This sample holds some 73,000 clones; around 78% were observed only once. The top ten clones comprise about 20% of the sample. The sample consisted of peripheral blood, taken from a patient treated with radiotherapy plus ipilimumab. Receptors originate from a human donor with non-small cell lung cancer whose response to radiotherapy plus ipilimumab could not be evaluated. Some clones in this sample may be carry-over from other donors' samples.

The rearrangement joins TRBV28 to TRBJ2-3, with 10 bases lining up with TRBD2. The germline CDR1 and CDR2 sequences are MDHEN and SYDVKM. CDR3 length equals 15 residues. V trimming: 3 bases; J trimming: 4 bases; junction bases outside the gene matches: 4. Here the CDR3 DNA reads TGTGCCAGCAGTTTCCTAGCGGGAGCCGCAGATACGCAGTATTTT. This gives the protein CASSFLAGAADTQYF. Based on the CDR3 plus reference TRBV28 and TRBJ2-3, the full variable domain is DVKVTQSSRYLVKRTGEKVFLECVQDMDHENMFWYRQDPGLGLRLIYFSYDVKMKEKGDIPEGYSVSREKKERFSLILESASTNQTSMYLCASSFLAGAADTQYFGPGTRLTVL.

This chain joins TRBV5-6 and TRBJ1-2; D is perhaps TRBD1 (6 bases). The germline gives CDR1 SGHDT, CDR2 YYEEEE. The V end was cut by 0 bases, the J end by 4 bases, with 13 bases between. The CDR3 contains 15 residues. For the CDR3, the DNA is TGTGCCAGCAGCTTGGTCGGGGGGCAAGGCTATGGCTACACCTTC. As protein: CASSLVGGQGYGYTF.

V and J are TRBV6-5 and TRBJ2-7; 10 bases align to TRBD1. The CDR3 has 13 amino acids. V lost 10 bases, J lost 5 bases, and 8 bases stayed unmatched. The germline V gene has CDR1 MNHEY and CDR2 SVGAGI. CDR3 region: CAIRQGARNEQYF. The CDR3, as DNA: TGTGCCATCCGACAGGGGGCGAGGAACGAGCAGTACTTC.

In its sample, this clone was seen a few times. CDR3 loop: CASSQAQGATKNIQYF. The CDR3 DNA sequence: TGCGCCAGCAGCCAAGCACAGGGGGCTACCAAAAACATTCAGTACTTC. The J gene is TRBJ2-4, the V gene TRBV4-1; 9 bases match TRBD1. This CDR3 region has 16 residues. Germline values: CDR1 MGHRA, CDR2 YSYEKL. V shed 1 base, J shed 2 bases, and the junction held 3 bases outside the gene matches.

The count of this clone is one. The chain has TRBV6-5 and TRBJ1-2; 9 bases match TRBD1. The CDR3 runs 13 residues. CDR1 is MNHEY, CDR2 SVGAGI, per germline. Germline trimming cut 6 bases from V and 7 bases from J; bases unmatched to any gene: 6. CDR3 amino acids: CASRKQGASGYTF. CDR3 bases: TGTGCCAGCAGAAAACAGGGGGCAAGTGGCTACACCTTC.

This sequence joins TRBV7-9 and TRBJ1-5; 7 bases match TRBD1. CDR1 is SEHNR, CDR2 FQNEAQ, per germline (reference sequence). With 5 bases clipped from V and 6 bases from J, the junction kept 4 bases outside the gene matches. The CDR3 has 13 amino acids. CDR3 residues: CASSGDRAQPQHF. CDR3 nucleotides: TGTGCCAGCAGCGGTGACAGGGCTCAGCCCCAGCATTTT.

The J gene is TRBJ1-5, the V gene TRBV4-1; possible D gene TRBD1, 6 bases. The CDR3 contains 19 residues. Germline CDR1 reads MGHRA; CDR2 reads YSYEKL. V shed 1 base and J shed 2 bases, with 21 bases lying between them. CDR3 nucleotide sequence: TGCGCCAGCAGCCAAGCACCCCCGAGGGGGGGCAGCGGCAATCAGCCCCAGCATTTT. It yields the protein CASSQAPPRGGSGNQPQHF.

This clone was seen just once. The J gene is TRBJ2-2, the V gene TRBV28; 8 bases are shared with TRBD1. The CDR3 extends over 16 amino acids. The V segment lost 2 bases and the J segment 5 bases; nucleotides outside the gene matches: 7. CDR1 is MDHEN and CDR2 is SYDVKM in the germline V gene. This CDR3 reads CASSLQGAVRTGELFF. The DNA for the CDR3 is TGTGCCAGCAGTTTACAGGGGGCGGTGAGGACCGGGGAGCTGTTTTTT.

This clone has a handful of counts. V gene TRBV5-1 combines with J gene TRBJ1-2; a weak D match, TRBD1 (6 bases). Germline V CDR1 and CDR2: SGHRS, YFSETQ. V lost 4 bases to trimming and J lost 2 bases, with 9 bases between them. The CDR3 is made up of 13 amino acids. The CDR3 here is CASSRDTNYGYTF. DNA for the CDR3: TGCGCCAGCAGCCGGGACACCAACTATGGCTACACCTTC.

The chain joins TRBV6-1 to TRBJ2-3, with 8 bases aligning to TRBD2. Trimming took 7 bases from V and 6 from J; bases not matched to a gene: 9. Germline values: CDR1 MNHNS, CDR2 SASEGT. This CDR3 is 14 amino acids long. The CDR3 region is CASKAGGPGDTQYF. The CDR3 bases are TGTGCCAGCAAGGCGGGGGGCCCCGGGGATACGCAGTATTTT.